A selection of T cell receptor beta chains follows, all from one sample in a study of blood T cell repertoires in COVID-19. Libraries were prepared by immunoSEQ multiplex PCR; TCRdb keeps only in-frame clonotypes and omits some of them. This sample carries a few hundred thousand clones, around 85% of them seen once, and the ten largest clones take 0.87%. Sequences were obtained from peripheral blood. All receptors come from a human donor with COVID-19, enrolled during active disease. The donor label of this sample is uncertain. Both conserved end residues are part of each CDR3. Fields, in order: CDR3 protein, CDR3 DNA, clone size, J gene, V gene, D gene. A D gene is named only where the DNA matches it firmly. Clone size is not always given. Where it is, it says once, few, many or a class for expanded clones.

CDR3 protein: CASRGLGQASYEQYF
CDR3 DNA: TGTGCCAGCAGGGGATTGGGACAGGCGTCCTACGAGCAGTACTTC
clone size: NA
J gene: TRBJ2-7
V gene: TRBV28
D gene: TRBD1

CDR3 protein: CAIQGAVYNEQFF
CDR3 DNA: TGTGCCATACAGGGGGCCGTTTACAATGAGCAGTTCTTC
clone size: NA
J gene: TRBJ2-1
V gene: TRBV12-3/TRBV12-4
D gene: TRBD1

CDR3 protein: CASSTRSDGETPEAFF
CDR3 DNA: TGTGCCAGCAGCACACGATCGGACGGGGAGACTCCTGAAGCTTTCTTT
clone size: NA
J gene: TRBJ1-1
V gene: TRBV7-6
D gene: NA

CDR3 protein: CASSQDNAGDTIYF
CDR3 DNA: TGCGCCAGCAGCCAAGATAACGCCGGGGACACCATATATTTT
clone size: NA
J gene: TRBJ1-3
V gene: TRBV4-1
D gene: NA

CDR3 protein: CASSLEQGGRDTQYF
CDR3 DNA: TGTGCCAGCAGTCTTGAACAGGGGGGAAGGGATACGCAGTATTTT
clone size: NA
J gene: TRBJ2-3
V gene: TRBV7-8
D gene: TRBD1

CDR3 protein: CASSRTRSQETQYF
CDR3 DNA: TGTGCCAGCAGTAGGACTAGGTCGCAAGAGACCCAGTACTTC
clone size: NA
J gene: TRBJ2-5
V gene: TRBV2
D gene: TRBD2

CDR3 protein: CASSEGPVQITGGGKLFF
CDR3 DNA: TGTGCCAGCAGTGAAGGGCCGGTCCAAATAACAGGGGGCGGAAAACTGTTTTTT
clone size: NA
J gene: TRBJ1-4
V gene: TRBV6-1
D gene: TRBD1

CDR3 protein: CASSDPHRGGESPLHF
CDR3 DNA: TGTGCCAGCAGTGACCCCCACCGGGGAGGAGAGTCACCCCTCCACTTT
clone size: NA
J gene: TRBJ1-6
V gene: TRBV25-1
D gene: NA

CDR3 protein: CASSYAAEAFF
CDR3 DNA: TGTGCCAGCAGCTACGCCGCTGAAGCTTTCTTT
clone size: NA
J gene: TRBJ1-1
V gene: TRBV28
D gene: NA

CDR3 protein: CASSSPGQVGCQPQHF
CDR3 DNA: TGTGCCAGCAGCTCCCCCGGACAGGTGGGGTGTCAGCCCCAGCATTTT
clone size: once
J gene: TRBJ1-5
V gene: TRBV21-1
D gene: NA

CDR3 protein: CASSQEGTGGPYNEQFF
CDR3 DNA: TGTGCCAGCAGCCAGGAGGGAACAGGGGGCCCCTACAATGAGCAGTTCTTC
clone size: few
J gene: TRBJ2-1
V gene: TRBV4-2
D gene: TRBD1

CDR3 protein: CASRSGGLRRNTEAFF
CDR3 DNA: TGCGCCAGCCGGTCAGGGGGCCTGAGACGGAACACTGAAGCTTTCTTT
clone size: NA
J gene: TRBJ1-1
V gene: TRBV5-1
D gene: TRBD1

CDR3 protein: CASRKELGLADEQYF
CDR3 DNA: TGTGCCAGTAGAAAAGAATTGGGGCTGGCAGACGAGCAGTACTTC
clone size: NA
J gene: TRBJ2-7
V gene: TRBV7-2
D gene: NA

CDR3 protein: CASSKALLEGGEESGANVLTF
CDR3 DNA: TGTGCCAGCAGCAAAGCGCTTTTGGAGGGTGGGGAAGAGTCTGGGGCCAACGTCCTGACTTTC
clone size: NA
J gene: TRBJ2-6
V gene: TRBV21-1
D gene: NA

CDR3 protein: CASSYRERTEAFF
CDR3 DNA: TGTGCCAGCAGTTACCGTGAGCGAACTGAAGCTTTCTTT
clone size: NA
J gene: TRBJ1-1
V gene: TRBV6-5
D gene: NA

CDR3 protein: CASSFHFSGNTIYF
CDR3 DNA: TGTGCCAGCAGCTTTCACTTCTCTGGAAACACCATATATTTT
clone size: few
J gene: TRBJ1-3
V gene: TRBV5-6
D gene: NA

CDR3 protein: CASSVGELSYGYTF
CDR3 DNA: TGTGCCAGCAGCGTAGGGGAGTTATCTTATGGCTACACCTTC
clone size: NA
J gene: TRBJ1-2
V gene: TRBV9
D gene: NA

CDR3 protein: CASSPGIHTEAFF
CDR3 DNA: TGCGCCAGCTCTCCCGGGATACACACTGAAGCTTTCTTT
clone size: NA
J gene: TRBJ1-1
V gene: TRBV10-1
D gene: NA

CDR3 protein: CAWSGNGYTF
CDR3 DNA: TGTGCCTGGTCGGGGAATGGCTACACCTTC
clone size: NA
J gene: TRBJ1-2
V gene: TRBV30
D gene: NA

CDR3 protein: CASSDSYNSPLHF
CDR3 DNA: TGCGCCAGCAGTGACTCTTATAATTCACCCCTCCACTTT
clone size: once
J gene: TRBJ1-6
V gene: TRBV10-2
D gene: NA

CDR3 protein: CASSPAEGETQYF
CDR3 DNA: TGTGCCAGCTCACCCGCGGAGGGTGAGACCCAGTACTTC
clone size: NA
J gene: TRBJ2-5
V gene: TRBV18
D gene: NA

CDR3 protein: CASRPAQGAYEQYF
CDR3 DNA: TGTGCCAGCAGACCCGCACAGGGGGCCTACGAGCAGTACTTC
clone size: NA
J gene: TRBJ2-7
V gene: TRBV2
D gene: TRBD1

CDR3 protein: CASSSGTADNSPLHF
CDR3 DNA: TGCGCCAGCAGCTCCGGGACAGCCGATAATTCACCCCTCCACTTT
clone size: NA
J gene: TRBJ1-6
V gene: TRBV4-1
D gene: TRBD1

CDR3 protein: CASSVGQGDSGNTIYF
CDR3 DNA: TGTGCCAGCAGCGTAGGACAGGGGGATTCTGGAAACACCATATATTTT
clone size: NA
J gene: TRBJ1-3
V gene: TRBV9
D gene: TRBD1

CDR3 protein: CASSPQVGNTEAFF
CDR3 DNA: TGTGCCAGCAGCCCTCAAGTCGGGAACACTGAAGCTTTCTTT
clone size: many
J gene: TRBJ1-1
V gene: TRBV3-1/TRBV3-2
D gene: NA

CDR3 protein: CASRIGQGGEKLFF
CDR3 DNA: TGTGCCAGCAGGATCGGACAGGGTGGCGAAAAACTGTTTTTT
clone size: NA
J gene: TRBJ1-4
V gene: TRBV2
D gene: TRBD1

CDR3 protein: CASSRVNRGQSGELFF
CDR3 DNA: TGTGCCAGCAGCAGGGTGAACAGGGGGCAAAGCGGGGAGCTGTTTTTT
clone size: NA
J gene: TRBJ2-2
V gene: TRBV5-4
D gene: TRBD1

CDR3 protein: CASSYLAGGAETQYF
CDR3 DNA: TGTGCCAGCAGTTACTTGGCAGGGGGCGCAGAGACCCAGTACTTC
clone size: NA
J gene: TRBJ2-5
V gene: TRBV6-2/TRBV6-3
D gene: TRBD1

CDR3 protein: CASSQVSQPGGYTF
CDR3 DNA: TGTGCCAGCAGCCAAGTTTCACAGCCTGGAGGCTACACCTTC
clone size: NA
J gene: TRBJ1-2
V gene: TRBV3-1/TRBV3-2
D gene: NA

CDR3 protein: CASSQEGGWSTEAFF
CDR3 DNA: TGCGCCAGCAGCCAAGAGGGGGGATGGAGCACTGAAGCTTTCTTT
clone size: NA
J gene: TRBJ1-1
V gene: TRBV4-3
D gene: NA

CDR3 protein: CASSPGQSGYTF
CDR3 DNA: TGCGCCAGCAGCCCCGGACAGTCCGGCTACACCTTC
clone size: NA
J gene: TRBJ1-2
V gene: TRBV5-1
D gene: NA

CDR3 protein: CSVEVVAGVGNEQFF
CDR3 DNA: TGCAGCGTTGAGGTAGTAGCGGGAGTCGGCAATGAGCAGTTCTTC
clone size: NA
J gene: TRBJ2-1
V gene: TRBV29-1
D gene: TRBD2

CDR3 protein: CASSLVGDYGYTF
CDR3 DNA: TGCGCCAGCAGCTTGGTAGGGGACTATGGCTACACCTTC
clone size: NA
J gene: TRBJ1-2
V gene: TRBV5-1
D gene: NA

CDR3 protein: CSATTQGSNEKLFF
CDR3 DNA: TGCAGCGCCACGACTCAGGGCTCTAATGAAAAACTGTTTTTT
clone size: NA
J gene: TRBJ1-4
V gene: TRBV29-1
D gene: NA

CDR3 protein: CASSLGQGQPQHF
CDR3 DNA: TGTGCCAGCAGCTTAGGGCAGGGACAGCCCCAGCATTTT
clone size: once
J gene: TRBJ1-5
V gene: TRBV7-2
D gene: NA

CDR3 protein: CASSIFVFNEKLFF
CDR3 DNA: TGTGCCAGTAGTATATTTGTCTTTAATGAAAAACTGTTTTTT
clone size: once
J gene: TRBJ1-4
V gene: TRBV19
D gene: NA

CDR3 protein: CASSRTEGSGELFF
CDR3 DNA: TGTGCCAGCAGCCGGACAGAGGGGAGCGGGGAGCTGTTTTTT
clone size: NA
J gene: TRBJ2-2
V gene: TRBV3-1/TRBV3-2
D gene: NA

CDR3 protein: CASSLLGQDRGNQPQHF
CDR3 DNA: TGTGCCAGCAGTTTATTAGGTCAGGACAGGGGAAATCAGCCCCAGCATTTT
clone size: NA
J gene: TRBJ1-5
V gene: TRBV28
D gene: TRBD1

CDR3 protein: CAWSVLGWDGYTF
CDR3 DNA: TGTGCCTGGAGTGTACTGGGCTGGGATGGCTACACCTTC
clone size: NA
J gene: TRBJ1-2
V gene: TRBV30
D gene: NA

CDR3 protein: CASSIGGDQPQHF
CDR3 DNA: TGTGCCAGTAGTATAGGTGGAGATCAGCCCCAGCATTTT
clone size: NA
J gene: TRBJ1-5
V gene: TRBV19
D gene: NA

CDR3 protein: CASSVTSGTAYNEQFF
CDR3 DNA: TGTGCCAGCAGCGTAACTTCTGGGACTGCATACAATGAGCAGTTCTTC
clone size: NA
J gene: TRBJ2-1
V gene: TRBV9
D gene: NA

CDR3 protein: CASSRDQGLSSYEQYF
CDR3 DNA: TGTGCCAGCAGTCGTGACCAGGGCTTAAGCTCCTACGAGCAGTACTTC
clone size: NA
J gene: TRBJ2-7
V gene: TRBV27
D gene: NA

CDR3 protein: CASSEGHPSTDTQYF
CDR3 DNA: TGTGCCAGCAGTGAGGGGCATCCTAGCACAGATACGCAGTATTTT
clone size: NA
J gene: TRBJ2-3
V gene: TRBV2
D gene: NA

CDR3 protein: CASSRITGTPDGGYTF
CDR3 DNA: TGTGCCAGCAGCCGGATTACCGGGACTCCAGATGGTGGCTACACCTTC
clone size: few
J gene: TRBJ1-2
V gene: TRBV11-2
D gene: NA

CDR3 protein: CASSLGQGASYTF
CDR3 DNA: TGTGCCAGCAGCCTTGGACAGGGGGCTAGCTACACCTTC
clone size: NA
J gene: TRBJ1-2
V gene: TRBV16
D gene: TRBD1

CDR3 protein: CASSYRHPGYGYTF
CDR3 DNA: TGTGCCAGCAGCTACCGACATCCTGGCTATGGCTACACCTTC
clone size: NA
J gene: TRBJ1-2
V gene: TRBV7-9
D gene: NA

CDR3 protein: CASRPGLAVTYEQYF
CDR3 DNA: TGTGCCAGCAGGCCGGGACTAGCGGTTACCTACGAGCAGTACTTC
clone size: NA
J gene: TRBJ2-7
V gene: TRBV28
D gene: TRBD2

CDR3 protein: CAISVNEGAIQTQYF
CDR3 DNA: TGTGCCATCAGTGTTAACGAGGGGGCGATTCAGACCCAGTACTTC
clone size: NA
J gene: TRBJ2-5
V gene: TRBV10-3
D gene: TRBD1

CDR3 protein: CASYKWGQGAHEQYF
CDR3 DNA: TGTGCCAGCTACAAGTGGGGACAGGGGGCCCACGAGCAGTACTTC
clone size: NA
J gene: TRBJ2-7
V gene: TRBV6-5
D gene: TRBD1